The clone carrying this TCR beta chain has a single count. Antigen: not known. This specimen comes from a study of somatic mutations in cytotoxic T cells in rheumatoid arthritis. Study conclusions and caveats: Just what the expanded CD8+ clones targeted, in terms of antigens, remained unknown. Nobody adjusted the slight TRBV07 underrepresentation in rheumatoid arthritis patients for multiple comparisons. With age, CD8+ clonality increased in rheumatoid arthritis patients, whereas no such increase appeared in healthy controls.

Clones were read by immunoSEQ multiplex PCR, and TCRdb kept only the in-frame ones, dropping some. The table records about 14,000 clones, 82% of them present only once. The CDR3 is 17 amino acids. The V and J ends lost 3 bases and 0 bases respectively, with 15 bases between them. Germline V gives CDR1 SGHNT, CDR2 YYREEE (reference sequence). The rearrangement links TRBV5-4 to TRBJ1-4; no firm D call. This TCR was recovered from an adult with rheumatoid arthritis. Input material: CD8+ T cells sorted from blood. CDR3 bases: TGTGCCAGCAGCTGGAAACCGGGCCTCGCAACTAATGAAAAACTGTTTTTT. Residues: CASSWKPGLATNEKLFF.